This T cell receptor beta chain was obtained from a study of post-analysis software for immune sequencing data. There are 12 residues in the CDR3. Trimming left V 8 bases short and J 3 bases short, with 11 bases between. This clonotype was observed a handful of times. Its cognate antigen is unknown. Regarding the study as a whole: Five or six TRBV segments, TRBV5-6, TRBV5-1 and TRBV20-1 among them, were found more frequent in patients than controls.

Prepared TCR beta cDNA libraries contained unique molecular identifiers. MiXCR, applied by TCRdb to the PCR reads, yields one record per CDR3 protein. The sample carries about 820,000 distinct CDR3 sequences, around 53% recorded once. The chain combines TRBV12-3 or TRBV12-4 with TRBJ2-7; weak D call: TRBD1 (6 bases). The material sequenced was blood. The receptor was isolated from a girl aged 5-17 years with multiple sclerosis. CDR3 in DNA: TGTGCCAGCCGTCTAGGGGGCTACGAGCAGTACTTC. Its protein product is CASRLGGYEQYF.